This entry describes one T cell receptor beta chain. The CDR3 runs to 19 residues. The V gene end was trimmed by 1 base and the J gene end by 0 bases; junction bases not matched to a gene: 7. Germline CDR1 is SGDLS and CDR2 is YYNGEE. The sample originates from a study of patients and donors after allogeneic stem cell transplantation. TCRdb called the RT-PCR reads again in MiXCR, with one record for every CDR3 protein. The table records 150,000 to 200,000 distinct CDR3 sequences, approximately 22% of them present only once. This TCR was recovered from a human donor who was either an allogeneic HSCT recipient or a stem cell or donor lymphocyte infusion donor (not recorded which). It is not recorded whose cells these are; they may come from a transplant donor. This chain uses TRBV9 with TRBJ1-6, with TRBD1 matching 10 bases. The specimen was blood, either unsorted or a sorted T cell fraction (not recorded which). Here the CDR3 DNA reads TGTGCCAGCAGCGTAACTGGACAGGGGGGAAGCTCCTATAATTCACCCCTCCACTTT. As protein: CASSVTGQGGSSYNSPLHF.